These 23 T cell receptor beta chains came from one sample sequenced in a study of T cell repertoires in cytomegalovirus infection. These receptors' targets are unknown. TCRdb analysed the reads with MiXCR anew, one entry per CDR3 protein. The sample has fewer than 850,000 distinct CDR3 sequences, almost 30% seen once. The sample consisted of cultured CD8+ T cells from PBMCs, taken from culture after CMV antigen stimulation. These receptors all stem from a human donor in good health (CMV status not recorded). Some clones in this sample may be carry-over from other donors' samples.

This clonotype was detected a few times. V is TRBV4-3 and J is TRBJ2-3, with TRBD2 matching over 9 bases. CDR1 is LGHNA and CDR2 is YSLEER in the germline V gene. The CDR3 contains 14 residues. V trimming: 2 bases; J trimming: 5 bases; junction bases outside the gene matches: 2. In DNA form, the CDR3 reads TGCGCCAGCAGCCAATTAGCGGGGGAAGATACGCAGTATTTT. The encoded protein is CASSQLAGEDTQYF.

This clonotype was counted only a few times. The rearrangement uses TRBV7-9 and TRBJ1-6; D uncertain. The germline gives CDR1 SEHNR, CDR2 FQNEAQ (reference sequence). V was trimmed by 5 bases and J by 3 bases, leaving 14 bases between them. The CDR3 totals 16 residues. CDR3 residues: CASSPREGFYNSPLHF. CDR3 coding DNA: TGTGCCAGCAGCCCCCGAGAGGGCTTCTATAATTCACCCCTCCACTTT.

The sample holds a few counts of this clonotype. The chain couples TRBV27 to TRBJ2-2; the D is unclear. The CDR3 consists of 14 residues. Germline V gene data show CDR1 as MNHEY and CDR2 as SMNVEV (reference sequence). Trimming removed 8 bases from V and 6 bases from J, with 16 bases in between. In DNA form, the CDR3 reads TGTGCCAGCCCCCTTGAAGGGCCTCCCGGGGAGCTGTTTTTT. Residues: CASPLEGPPGELFF.

In nucleotides, the CDR3 is TGTGCCAGCACCCCGAGGTGGGGGTACCAAGAGACCCAGTACTTC. This translates into CASTPRWGYQETQYF. The chain has TRBV27 and TRBJ2-5; either TRBD1 or TRBD2 may fit D (5 bases each). The CDR3 is made up of 15 amino acids. Per germline, CDR1 MNHEY and CDR2 SMNVEV (reference sequence). The V end was cut by 7 bases, the J end by 0 bases, with 15 bases between.

This sequence joins TRBV23-1 and TRBJ2-5; 9 positions agree with TRBD2. TRBV23-1 is marked as an open reading frame, function uncertain. This CDR3 spans 18 amino acids. V dropped 0 bases and J dropped 2; count of bases not matched to a gene: 10. CDR3: CASSQSGSASGTQETQYF. DNA for the CDR3: TGCGCCAGCAGTCAATCGGGCTCTGCTAGCGGGACTCAAGAGACCCAGTACTTC.

This clonotype has more than one count but fewer than ten. V gene TRBV6-2 or TRBV6-3 combines with J gene TRBJ2-5; 9 positions match TRBD1. CDR1 and CDR2 from the germline V gene are MNHEY and SVGEGT. V lost 1 base, J lost 3 bases, and 12 bases stayed unmatched. There are 18 residues in the CDR3. CDR3 coding DNA: TGTGCCAGCAGTTACTACCAATCACAGGGGGCGCGGGAAGAGACCCAGTACTTC. Its protein product is CASSYYQSQGAREETQYF.

The chain recombines TRBV5-4 with TRBJ2-6; D uncertain. The CDR3 runs 16 residues. CDR1 is SGHNT and CDR2 is YYREEE in the germline V gene (reference sequence). The ends were cut back, 6 bases at V and 0 bases at J, with 13 bases in the middle. The CDR3 DNA reads TGTGCCAGCATGGAGATTCCGCACTCTGGGGCCAACGTCCTGACTTTC. It yields the protein CASMEIPHSGANVLTF.

This clonotype was seen a handful of times. The rearrangement joins TRBV6-1 to TRBJ2-7; D is perhaps TRBD1 or TRBD2 (5 bases each). The germline gives CDR1 MNHNS, CDR2 SASEGT. V was clipped by 3 bases and J by 5 bases, with 11 bases between them. The CDR3 runs 13 residues. CDR3 loop: CASSETVEDEQYV. In nucleotides, the CDR3 is TGTGCCAGCAGTGAGACAGTGGAGGACGAGCAGTACGTC.

The rearrangement joins TRBV19 to TRBJ1-2, with 8 nucleotides matching TRBD1. With 2 bases clipped from V and 7 bases from J, the junction kept 9 bases outside the gene matches. CDR3 length equals 15 residues. CDR1 is LNHDA, CDR2 SQIVND, per germline (reference sequence). This CDR3 reads CASSIPLDRDAGYTF. In DNA form, the CDR3 reads TGTGCCAGTAGTATACCCCTGGACAGGGATGCTGGCTACACCTTC.

V is TRBV18 and J is TRBJ2-7, with 7 bases lining up with TRBD2. V shed 3 bases and J 2 bases; nucleotides not matched to a gene: 10. The germline gives CDR1 KGHSH, CDR2 LQKENI. The CDR3 has 16 residues. The CDR3 DNA is TGTGCCAGCTCACCGTGGGAGGGCGGGCGGACCTACGAGCAGTACTTC. It specifies CASSPWEGGRTYEQYF.

The V gene is TRBV6-1, the J gene TRBJ2-2, with unresolved D. CDR1 and CDR2 from the germline V gene are MNHNS and SASEGT. The CDR3 is 12 residues long. Trimming cost V 11 bases and J 4 bases, with 11 bases left between them. CDR3 in DNA: TGTGCCGGCACTCGGAGCACCGGGGAGCTGTTTTTT. Encoded protein: CAGTRSTGELFF.

This clonotype was found a few times. CDR3 DNA: TGTGCCAGCAGTTCCGCCGGCACCGAAGAGACCCAGTACTTC. Amino acid sequence: CASSSAGTEETQYF. The chain has TRBV12-3 or TRBV12-4 and TRBJ2-5, with no clear D. The CDR3 consists of 14 residues. V was shortened by 4 bases and J by 3 bases, with 12 bases between the two germline ends.

In its sample, this clonotype was seen a few times. The rearrangement links TRBV7-9 to TRBJ1-5; D not resolved. V was clipped by 5 bases and J by 3 bases, with 11 bases between them. CDR1 is SEHNR and CDR2 is FQNEAQ in the germline V gene (reference sequence). This CDR3 has 14 amino acids. As DNA, the CDR3 is TGTGCCAGCAGCGAACCAGGTTCCAATCAGCCCCAGCATTTT. It codes for CASSEPGSNQPQHF.

The sample holds a few counts of this clonotype. The CDR3 loop reads CASSVADNRNSGELFF. The CDR3 nucleotides are TGTGCCAGCAGCGTAGCGGACAACCGAAACTCCGGGGAGCTGTTTTTT. This sequence joins TRBV9 and TRBJ2-2; the D gene is possibly TRBD1 (5 bases). The ends were cut back, 0 bases at V and 6 bases at J, with 15 bases in the middle. This CDR3 spans 16 amino acids. Germline CDR1 and CDR2: SGDLS and YYNGEE.

In its sample, this clonotype was seen a few times. The chain uses TRBV7-6 and TRBJ1-2, with D uncertain. Per the germline V gene, CDR1 is SGHVS and CDR2 is FNYEAQ. The CDR3 length is 16 residues. V dropped 1 base and J dropped 0 bases, with 12 bases sitting between them. DNA of the CDR3: TGTGCCAGCAGCTTAGGGCAGGATGGAACTAACTATGGCTACACCTTC. Amino acid sequence: CASSLGQDGTNYGYTF. Filled out from reference TRBV7-6 and TRBJ1-2, the complete variable domain reads GAGVSQSPRYKVTKRGQDVALRCDPISGHVSLYWYRQALGQGPEFLTYFNYEAQQDKSGLPNDRFSAERPEGSISTLTIQRTEQRDSAMYRCASSLGQDGTNYGYTFGSGTRLTVV.

The sample holds a few counts of this clonotype. V is TRBV6-6 and J is TRBJ2-1; tentative D call: TRBD2 (6 bases). The CDR3 has 13 amino acids. Germline CDR1 MNHNY, CDR2 SVGAGI (reference sequence). Trimming removed 2 bases at V and 8 bases at J, with 10 bases between. The CDR3 protein is CASSYPREDEQFF. CDR3 nucleotides: TGTGCCAGCAGTTACCCTAGGGAGGATGAGCAGTTCTTC.

This clonotype was counted between two and nine times. This sequence joins TRBV28 and TRBJ1-2; no firm D call. CDR1 and CDR2 (germline): MDHEN, SYDVKM. The V end was cut by 10 bases, the J end by 0 bases, with 18 bases between. The CDR3 spans 15 residues. The CDR3 sequence: CATDPGSSTNYGYTF. CDR3 nucleotide sequence: TGTGCCACCGATCCTGGAAGCAGCACTAACTATGGCTACACCTTC.

This clonotype was seen more than once but under ten times. This chain uses TRBV6-2 or TRBV6-3 with TRBJ2-1; no clear D gene. The CDR3 is made up of 13 amino acids. Trimming stripped 4 bases from V and 2 bases from J, with 6 bases between. Germline V CDR1 and CDR2: MNHEY, SVGEGT. CDR3 residues: CASSLPAYNEQFF. In DNA form, the CDR3 reads TGTGCCAGCAGTTTGCCCGCCTACAATGAGCAGTTCTTC.

This clonotype turned up a few times. This chain connects TRBV7-8 to TRBJ1-5; no definite D call. Germline-derived CDR1 and CDR2 are SGHVS and FQNEAQ. V shed 4 bases and J shed 7 bases, with 11 bases lying between them. The CDR3 is 13 residues long. In DNA, the CDR3 is TGTGCCAGCAGCTCCTCGGGTTTACAGCCCCAGCATTTT. It yields the protein CASSSSGLQPQHF.

This clonotype was counted ten times or more. J is TRBJ2-5 and V is TRBV12-3 or TRBV12-4; maybe TRBD2 (5 bases). Trimming stripped 6 bases from V and 2 bases from J, with 19 bases between. The CDR3 is 16 amino acids. CDR3 sequence (DNA): TGTGCCAGCAGCTCCAGTGGGTATGGACTTCAAGAGACCCAGTACTTC. Encoded protein: CASSSSGYGLQETQYF.

This clonotype was recorded at least ten times. CDR3 sequence: CASSLAPGQVLNTEAFF. CDR3 nucleotide sequence: TGTGCCAGCAGCTTAGCACCGGGACAGGTTTTGAACACTGAAGCTTTCTTT. The V and J genes are TRBV7-9 and TRBJ1-1; 8 bases are shared with TRBD1. CDR1 SEHNR and CDR2 FQNEAQ come from the germline V gene (reference sequence). After removal of 0 bases from V and 0 bases from J, the junction contained 6 bases not matched to a gene. The CDR3 length is 17 residues.

The table lists this clonotype with a few counts. CDR3 region: CASSYLPGYEQFF. In DNA, the CDR3 is TGTGCCAGCAGTTACCTTCCGGGCTATGAGCAGTTCTTC. This chain uses TRBV6-8 with TRBJ2-1; D unclear. This CDR3 spans 13 amino acids. CDR1 is MNHGY, CDR2 SAAAGT, per germline. The V end was cut by 2 bases, the J end by 8 bases, with 10 bases between.

About this clonotype itself: A far larger clone differs by one base, so this is likely a read error. The conserved closing phenylalanine or tryptophan is absent in this CDR3, likely reflecting a read error. The chain couples TRBV7-2 to TRBJ1-3; TRBD1 agrees at 7 bases. CDR1 is SGHTA, CDR2 FQGNSA, per germline. With 5 bases clipped from V and 1 base from J, the junction kept 2 bases outside the gene matches. The CDR3 runs 14 residues. The CDR3 DNA reads as TGTGCCAGCAGCCTGACAGGGTCTGGAAACACCATATATTTG. Amino acids: CASSLTGSGNTIYL.